The 3 T cell receptor beta chains below were found in one sample sequenced in a study of blood T cell repertoires in COVID-19. Method: immunoSEQ multiplex PCR; TCRdb's copy keeps in-frame clones and lacks some. The sample shows 60,000 to 65,000 clones, approximately 80% of them seen only once. Sequencing input: peripheral blood. The receptors shown here come from a man aged 60 to 75 with COVID-19, enrolled during active disease.

The V gene is TRBV18, the J gene TRBJ2-2, with a weak D call TRBD1 (5 bases). The germline V and J ends were trimmed by 3 bases and 4 bases, with 12 bases remaining between them. The CDR3 covers 15 residues. CDR1 is KGHSH and CDR2 is LQKENI in the germline V gene. The CDR3 here is CASSPGQVGTGELFF. CDR3 coding DNA: TGTGCCAGCTCACCCGGACAAGTGGGCACCGGGGAGCTGTTTTTT.

DNA of the CDR3: TGTGCCATCAGTGAGGGGACAGGGAGGGACACTGAAGCTTTCTTT. This translates into CAISEGTGRDTEAFF. V is TRBV10-3 and J is TRBJ1-1; 9 bases agree with TRBD1. The CDR3 extends over 15 amino acids. Germline CDR1 and CDR2: ENHRY and SYGVKD. Unmatched junction bases numbered 4, after V lost 2 bases and J lost 3 bases.

For the CDR3, the DNA is TGTGCCAGCACCGTCGCAGGGTCGGACACCGGGGAGCTGTTTTTT. Translation: CASTVAGSDTGELFF. V gene TRBV7-9 combines with J gene TRBJ2-2; possible D gene TRBD1, 5 bases. CDR1 is SEHNR and CDR2 is FQNEAQ in the germline V gene (reference sequence). This CDR3 comprises 15 residues. V shed 7 bases and J shed 3 bases, with 15 bases lying between them.